This TCR beta chain was sequenced during a study of blood T cell repertoires in COVID-19. Across the study: Specimens from acute and convalescent COVID-19 originated in the United States, Italy and Spain. T cells, B-cell-depleted T cells, or PBMCs provided the cDNA or gDNA that served as material.

Only in-frame clones appear in the TCRdb table, and some are missing; sequencing was by immunoSEQ multiplex PCR. The sample carries 190,000 or so clones, 87% recorded once. The V gene's germline CDR1 is SGHRS and CDR2 YFSETQ. V shed 1 base, J shed 0 bases, and the junction held 5 bases outside the gene matches. CDR3 length equals 16 residues. The chain is built from TRBV5-1 and TRBJ1-1; TRBD1 matches at 8 bases. The sample consisted of peripheral blood. The TCR sequence derives from a man between 60 and 70 years old who had recovered from COVID-19. This CDR3 is CASSLLLTGVNTEAFF. CDR3 in DNA: TGCGCCAGCAGCTTGTTACTGACAGGGGTGAACACTGAAGCTTTCTTT.